The entry below describes one T cell receptor beta chain. V lost 5 bases, J lost 5 bases, and 11 bases stayed unmatched. Germline V CDR1 and CDR2: SGHAT, FQNNGV. The CDR3 has 18 residues. This sample is drawn from a study of blood T cell repertoires in COVID-19. Whole-study context: From the United States, Italy and Spain came samples of acute and convalescent COVID-19. Nucleic acid was either cDNA or gDNA, and it came from T cells, B-cell-depleted T cells, or PBMCs.

In the original processing: Estimates of nucleated cell counts were drawn from the amplification of reference gene primers. The data were produced by immunoSEQ multiplex PCR, yet TCRdb's version contains in-frame clones alone and is incomplete. D and trimming come from the DNA, and the V and J calls and clone size come from that table. The data hold just under 90,000 clones, with 70% to 90% observed a single time. This TCR came from a man aged 60 to 75 with acute or convalescent COVID-19. Specimen: peripheral blood. The chain recombines TRBV11-2 with TRBJ2-3; 15 bases fit TRBD2. CDR3 coding DNA: TGTGCCAGCAGCCTCGGGACTAGCGGGAGGAAAAAGGGAGATACGCAGTATTTT. It yields the protein CASSLGTSGRKKGDTQYF.